This TCR beta chain appears in the sequencing data of a study of T-cell memory formation after mild COVID-19. TCRdb re-called the 5' RACE reads through MiXCR, storing one row per CDR3 protein. This sample has roughly 350,000 distinct CDR3 sequences, with 28% found just once. The J segment lost 7 bases and the V segment lost 3 bases, leaving 6 bases of the junction unmatched. The CDR3 consists of 15 residues. CDR1 and CDR2 (germline): SQVTM, ANQGSEA. Specimen: PBMCs or a T cell subset sorted from them (not recorded which). The chain recombines TRBV29-1 with TRBJ2-1, with TRBD2 matching over 13 bases. The sequence came from an adult woman who had mild COVID-19 (a few samples of this study predate the infection). Cell type and time point are not known. This CDR3 is CSVEATSGRFNEQFF. The CDR3 DNA is TGCAGCGTTGAGGCGACTAGCGGGAGGTTTAATGAGCAGTTCTTC.